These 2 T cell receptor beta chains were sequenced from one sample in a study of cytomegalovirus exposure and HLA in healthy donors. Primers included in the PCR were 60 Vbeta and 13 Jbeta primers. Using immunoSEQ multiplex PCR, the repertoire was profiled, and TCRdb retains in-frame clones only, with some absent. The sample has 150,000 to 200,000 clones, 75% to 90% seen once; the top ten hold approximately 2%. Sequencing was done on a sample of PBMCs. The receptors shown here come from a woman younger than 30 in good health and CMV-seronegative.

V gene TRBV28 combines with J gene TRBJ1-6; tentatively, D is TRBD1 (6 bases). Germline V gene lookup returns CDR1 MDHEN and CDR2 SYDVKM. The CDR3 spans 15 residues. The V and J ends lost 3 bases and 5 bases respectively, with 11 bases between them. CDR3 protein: CASSLDSLHNSPLHF. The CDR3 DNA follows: TGTGCCAGCAGTTTGGACAGCCTTCATAATTCACCCCTCCACTTT. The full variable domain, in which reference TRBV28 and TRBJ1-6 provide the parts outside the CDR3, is DVKVTQSSRYLVKRTGEKVFLECVQDMDHENMFWYRQDPGLGLRLIYFSYDVKMKEKGDIPEGYSVSREKKERFSLILESASTNQTSMYLCASSLDSLHNSPLHFGNGTRLTVT.

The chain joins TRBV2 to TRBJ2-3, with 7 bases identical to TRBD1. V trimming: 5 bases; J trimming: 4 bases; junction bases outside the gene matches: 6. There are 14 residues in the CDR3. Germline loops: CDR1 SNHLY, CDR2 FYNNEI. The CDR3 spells CASSPRQGPDTQYF. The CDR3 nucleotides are TGTGCCAGCAGTCCTAGACAGGGACCAGATACGCAGTATTTT.